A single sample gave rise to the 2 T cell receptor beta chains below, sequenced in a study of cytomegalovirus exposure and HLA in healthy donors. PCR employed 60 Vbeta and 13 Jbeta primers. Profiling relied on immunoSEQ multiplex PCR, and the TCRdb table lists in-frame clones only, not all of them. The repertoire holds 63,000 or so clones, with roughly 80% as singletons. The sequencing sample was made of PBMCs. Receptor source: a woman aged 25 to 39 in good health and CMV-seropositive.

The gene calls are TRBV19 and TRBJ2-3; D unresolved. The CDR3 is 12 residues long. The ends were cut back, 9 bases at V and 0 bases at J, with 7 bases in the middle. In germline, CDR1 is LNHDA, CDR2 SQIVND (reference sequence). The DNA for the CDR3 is TGTGCCAGCCGGTCTAGCACAGATACGCAGTATTTT. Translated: CASRSSTDTQYF.

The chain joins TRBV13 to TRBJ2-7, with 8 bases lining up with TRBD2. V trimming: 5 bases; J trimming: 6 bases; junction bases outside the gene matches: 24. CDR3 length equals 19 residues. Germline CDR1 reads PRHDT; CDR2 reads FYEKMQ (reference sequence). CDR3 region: CASSQGTFSLTTRGGEQYF. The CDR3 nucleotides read TGTGCCAGCAGCCAGGGGACTTTTAGCCTAACCACCCGGGGGGGCGAGCAGTACTTC.